Listed here are 6 T cell receptor beta chains from one sample, sequenced in a study of OX40 agonist ivuxolimab in advanced cancers. Measured with immunoSEQ multiplex PCR; TCRdb has only the in-frame clones, and not every one. The sample lists approximately 82,000 clones, around 92% occurring once. Sequenced here: CD4+ or CD8+ T cells sorted from blood, sampled in a trial of the OX40 agonist ivuxolimab. The receptors here all came from an adult with an advanced solid tumor such as melanoma, head and neck, liver or kidney cancer.

This clone is a singleton in its sample. The J gene is TRBJ1-5, the V gene TRBV18; possibly TRBD1 for D (5 bases). The V and J ends lost 2 bases and 0 bases respectively, with 11 bases between them. This CDR3 has 16 residues. The germline gives CDR1 KGHSH, CDR2 LQKENI. The CDR3 DNA reads TGTGCCAGCTCACCAGGCGCAGGGAGTAGCAATCAGCCCCAGCATTTT. Its protein is CASSPGAGSSNQPQHF.

The chain is built from TRBV19 and TRBJ1-4; no firm D call. CDR1 is LNHDA, CDR2 SQIVND, per germline (reference sequence). Deletions cut 3 bases from V and 6 bases from J, with 14 bases between. The CDR3 is 15 amino acids. CDR3 bases: TGTGCCAGTAGTATCCTAGACATGCGGGATGAAAAACTGTTTTTT. This codes for CASSILDMRDEKLFF. The entire variable domain, with the rest obtained from reference TRBV19 and TRBJ1-4, is as follows: DGGITQSPKYLFRKEGQNVTLSCEQNLNHDAMYWYRQDPGQGLRLIYYSQIVNDFQKGDIAEGYSVSREKKESFPLTVTSAQKNPTAFYLCASSILDMRDEKLFFGSGTQLSVL.

The gene calls are TRBV5-1 and TRBJ2-5, with a possible D match to TRBD1 (6 bases). V was shortened by 0 bases and J by 7 bases, with 10 bases between the two germline ends. The CDR3 has 13 amino acids. From germline, CDR1 is SGHRS and CDR2 YFSETQ. The CDR3 DNA reads as TGCGCCAGCAGCTTGGACTCACAGGGGACCCAGTACTTC. It encodes CASSLDSQGTQYF.

The chain combines TRBV11-2 with TRBJ2-2; tentative D call: TRBD2 (6 bases). The CDR3 has 15 residues. Trimming left V 1 base short and J 7 bases short, with 13 bases between. The germline V gene encodes CDR1 SGHAT and CDR2 FQNNGV. CDR3: CASSLGSGTFGELFF. The DNA for the CDR3 is TGTGCCAGCAGCTTAGGTTCTGGGACTTTCGGGGAGCTGTTTTTT.

This clone was observed once. The chain uses TRBV18 and TRBJ1-4; the D is unclear. Germline V gives CDR1 KGHSH, CDR2 LQKENI. The V end lost 5 bases, the J end lost 0 bases, and 10 bases lay between the germline ends. There are 15 residues in the CDR3. The CDR3 loop reads CASSYRRATNEKLFF. In DNA form, the CDR3 reads TGTGCCAGCTCATACCGACGGGCAACTAATGAAAAACTGTTTTTT.

This rearrangement joins TRBV5-1 to TRBJ2-3, with 7 bases lining up with TRBD2. The germline gives CDR1 SGHRS, CDR2 YFSETQ. The ends lost 8 bases at V and 12 bases at J; junction bases unmatched: 15. The length of the CDR3 is 13 residues. The CDR3 spells CASNPNPAGVQYF. The CDR3 coding sequence is TGCGCCAGTAACCCGAATCCGGCGGGAGTTCAGTATTTT.